This T cell receptor (beta chain) came from a study of blood T cells in healthy people across ages. For the study at large: Through template switching, about one barcoded beta molecule was captured per two T cells, as measured in model experiments. General study results and limits: Samples with more naive T cells showed higher observed beta diversity. Greater diversity and more naive CD4+ cells were seen in long-lived donors than in aged donors.

Germline loops: CDR1 LGHNA, CDR2 YNFKEQ. The CDR3 covers 16 residues. Trimming shortened V by 0 bases and J by 2 bases, and 14 bases separated the two germline ends. The sample holds one count of this clonotype. Its antigen is as yet unknown. Primers used in a second PCR of about 7 to 11 cycles were a sample-barcoded 5' primer and a J-beta primer mix. Every cDNA molecule carried a tag from a template-switch adaptor bearing 12 random nucleotides. TCRdb reprocessed the 5' RACE reads with MiXCR, giving one entry per CDR3 protein. The sample includes about 1.4 million distinct CDR3 sequences, approximately 59% of them seen just once.

Sequencing was performed on blood. This chain connects TRBV4-2 to TRBJ2-7; D might be TRBD2 (5 bases). The TCR comes from a man aged 18 to 29 in good health. CDR3 protein: CASSQDFSAGTYEQYF. CDR3 DNA sequence: TGTGCCAGCAGCCAAGATTTTTCCGCCGGGACCTACGAGCAGTACTTC.